This T cell receptor (beta chain) was retrieved from a study of CD8 T cells in Susac syndrome. Study-level points and caveats: The study admitted that it had a relatively small number of individuals in its TCR sequencing and HLA analysis.

Negative isolation was used for CD8+ and CD4+ T cells, and FACS enrichment was applied to TEMRA cells. The CDR3 loop spans 14 amino acids. Germline V gene data show CDR1 as MNHEY and CDR2 as SVGEGT. V dropped 6 bases and J dropped 5; count of bases not matched to a gene: 6. This clonotype was seen just once. The antigen is undetermined. When the RNA was reverse transcribed, random hexamers were used with an input of about 0.5 to 1 ug. Amplification of TCR beta CDR3 was carried out by immunoSEQ multiplex PCR, which covered 54 Vbeta and 13 Jbeta segments. TCRdb used MiXCR to reprocess the immunoSEQ multiplex PCR reads, holding one entry per CDR3 protein. The data show some 450,000 distinct CDR3 sequences, about 85% seen once.

Material for sequencing was CD8+ T cells from PBMCs. The origin of this receptor is a human donor with multiple sclerosis. V is TRBV6-2 or TRBV6-3 and J is TRBJ2-5, with 10 bases that match TRBD2. CDR3 sequence: CASSPGTSVETQYF. DNA for the CDR3: TGTGCCAGCAGCCCCGGGACTAGCGTTGAGACCCAGTACTTC.